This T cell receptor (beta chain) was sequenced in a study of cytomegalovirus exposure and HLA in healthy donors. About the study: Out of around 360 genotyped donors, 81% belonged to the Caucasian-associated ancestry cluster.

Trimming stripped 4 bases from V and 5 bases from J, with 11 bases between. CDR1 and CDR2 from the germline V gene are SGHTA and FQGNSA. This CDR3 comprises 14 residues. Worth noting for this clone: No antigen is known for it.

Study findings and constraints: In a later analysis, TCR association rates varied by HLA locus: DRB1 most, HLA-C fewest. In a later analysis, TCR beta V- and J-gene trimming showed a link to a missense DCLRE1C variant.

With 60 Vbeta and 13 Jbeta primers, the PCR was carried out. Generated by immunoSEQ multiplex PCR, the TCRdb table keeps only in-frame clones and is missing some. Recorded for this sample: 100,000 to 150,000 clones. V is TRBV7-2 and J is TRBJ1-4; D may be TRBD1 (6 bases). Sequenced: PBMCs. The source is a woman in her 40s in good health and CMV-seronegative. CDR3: CASSYGQLNEKLFF. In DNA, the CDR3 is TGTGCCAGCAGCTACGGACAGCTAAATGAAAAACTGTTTTTT.